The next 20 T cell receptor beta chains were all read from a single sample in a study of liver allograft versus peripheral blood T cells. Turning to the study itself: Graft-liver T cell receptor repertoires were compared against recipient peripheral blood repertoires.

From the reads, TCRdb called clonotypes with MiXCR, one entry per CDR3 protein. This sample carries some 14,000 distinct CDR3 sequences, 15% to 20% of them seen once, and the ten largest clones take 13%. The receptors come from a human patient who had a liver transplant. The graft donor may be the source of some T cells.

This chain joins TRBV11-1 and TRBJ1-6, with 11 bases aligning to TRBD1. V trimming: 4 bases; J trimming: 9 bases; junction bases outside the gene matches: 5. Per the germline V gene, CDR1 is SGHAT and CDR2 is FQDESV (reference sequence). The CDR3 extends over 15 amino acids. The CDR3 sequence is CASSWTGTGGSPLHF. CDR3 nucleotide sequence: TGTGCCAGCAGCTGGACCGGGACAGGGGGTTCACCCCTCCACTTT. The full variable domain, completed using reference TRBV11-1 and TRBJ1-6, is EAEVAQSPRYKITEKSQAVAFWCDPISGHATLYWYRQILGQGPELLVQFQDESVVDDSQLPKDRFSAERLKGVDSTLKIQPAELGDSAMYLCASSWTGTGGSPLHFGNGTRLTVT.

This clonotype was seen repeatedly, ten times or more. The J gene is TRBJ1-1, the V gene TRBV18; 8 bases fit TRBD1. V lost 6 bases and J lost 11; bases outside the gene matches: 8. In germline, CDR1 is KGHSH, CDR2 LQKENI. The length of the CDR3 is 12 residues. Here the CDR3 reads CASSGQVGDAFF. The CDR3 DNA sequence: TGTGCCAGCTCGGGACAGGTAGGCGATGCTTTCTTT.

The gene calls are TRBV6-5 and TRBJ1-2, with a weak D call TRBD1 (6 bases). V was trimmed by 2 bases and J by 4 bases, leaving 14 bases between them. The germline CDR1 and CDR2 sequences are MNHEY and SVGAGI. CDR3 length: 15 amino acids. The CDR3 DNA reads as TGTGCCAGCAGTTACGTGACCCAGGGGCTCTATGGCTACACCTTC. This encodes CASSYVTQGLYGYTF.

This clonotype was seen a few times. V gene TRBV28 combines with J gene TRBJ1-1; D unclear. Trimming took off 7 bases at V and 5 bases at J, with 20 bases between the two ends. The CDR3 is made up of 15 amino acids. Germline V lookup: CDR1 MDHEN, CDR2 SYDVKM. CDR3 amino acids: CASTLSGRGETEAFF. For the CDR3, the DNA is TGTGCCAGCACTCTCTCGGGCAGAGGTGAAACTGAAGCTTTCTTT.

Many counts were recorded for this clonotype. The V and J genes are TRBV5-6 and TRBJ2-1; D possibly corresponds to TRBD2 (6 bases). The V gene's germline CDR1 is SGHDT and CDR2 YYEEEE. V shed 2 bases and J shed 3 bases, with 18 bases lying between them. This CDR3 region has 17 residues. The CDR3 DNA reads TGTGCCAGCAGCTTTGGCGGGGTGAGTTCCTTCTACAATGAGCAGTTCTTC. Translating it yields CASSFGGVSSFYNEQFF.

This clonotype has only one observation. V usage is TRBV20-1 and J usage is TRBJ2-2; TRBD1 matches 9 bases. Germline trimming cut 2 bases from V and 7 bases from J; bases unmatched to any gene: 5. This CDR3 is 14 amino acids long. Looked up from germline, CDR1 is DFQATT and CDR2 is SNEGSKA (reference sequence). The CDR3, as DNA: TGCAGTGCTAGAATGACAGGGGGTGACGGGGAGCTGTTTTTT. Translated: CSARMTGGDGELFF.

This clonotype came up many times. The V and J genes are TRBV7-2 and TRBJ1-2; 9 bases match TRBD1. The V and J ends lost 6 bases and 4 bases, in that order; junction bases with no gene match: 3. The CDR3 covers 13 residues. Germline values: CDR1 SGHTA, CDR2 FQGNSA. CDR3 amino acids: CASRGTGIYGYTF. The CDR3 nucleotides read TGTGCCAGCAGGGGGACAGGGATCTATGGCTACACCTTC.

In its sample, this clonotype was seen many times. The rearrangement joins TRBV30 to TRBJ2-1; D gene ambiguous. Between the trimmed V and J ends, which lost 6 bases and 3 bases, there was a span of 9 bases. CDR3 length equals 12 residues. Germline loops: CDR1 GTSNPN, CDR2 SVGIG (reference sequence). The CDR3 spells CACGRHYNEQFF. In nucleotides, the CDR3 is TGTGCCTGTGGACGGCACTACAATGAGCAGTTCTTC.

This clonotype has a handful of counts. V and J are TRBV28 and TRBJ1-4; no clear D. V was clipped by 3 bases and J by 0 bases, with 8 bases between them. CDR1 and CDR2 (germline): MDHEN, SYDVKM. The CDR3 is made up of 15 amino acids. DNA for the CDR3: TGTGCCAGCAGTTTCCAGGAAACAACTAATGAAAAACTGTTTTTT. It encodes CASSFQETTNEKLFF.

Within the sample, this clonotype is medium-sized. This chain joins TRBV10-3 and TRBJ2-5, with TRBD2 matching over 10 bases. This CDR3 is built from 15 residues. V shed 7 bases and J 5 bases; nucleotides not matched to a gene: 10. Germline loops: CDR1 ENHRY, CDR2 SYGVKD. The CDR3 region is CAIKSSGGGEETQYF. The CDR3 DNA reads TGTGCCATCAAGTCTAGCGGGGGAGGAGAGGAGACCCAGTACTTC.

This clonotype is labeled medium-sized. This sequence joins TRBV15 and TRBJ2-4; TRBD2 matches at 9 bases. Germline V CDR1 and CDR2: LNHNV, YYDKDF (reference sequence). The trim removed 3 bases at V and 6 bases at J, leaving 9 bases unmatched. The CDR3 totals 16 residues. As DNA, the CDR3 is TGTGCCACCAGCAGTCCCGGCGGGGGGGCTAGAAACATTCAGTACTTC. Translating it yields CATSSPGGGARNIQYF.

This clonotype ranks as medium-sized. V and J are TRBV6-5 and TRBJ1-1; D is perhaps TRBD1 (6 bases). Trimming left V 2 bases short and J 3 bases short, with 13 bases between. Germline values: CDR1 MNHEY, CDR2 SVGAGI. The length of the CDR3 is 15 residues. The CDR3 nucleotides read TGTGCCAGCAGTTACAAGGGGGGCATTGACACTGAAGCTTTCTTT. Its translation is CASSYKGGIDTEAFF.

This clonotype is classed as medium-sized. The CDR3 here is CAISESAEKLFF. The CDR3 DNA reads TGTGCCATCAGTGAGTCGGCAGAAAAACTGTTTTTT. The rearrangement uses TRBV10-3 and TRBJ1-4; D remains unclear. Between the trimmed V and J ends, which lost 0 bases and 8 bases, there was a span of 4 bases. Germline loops: CDR1 ENHRY, CDR2 SYGVKD. The CDR3 consists of 12 residues.

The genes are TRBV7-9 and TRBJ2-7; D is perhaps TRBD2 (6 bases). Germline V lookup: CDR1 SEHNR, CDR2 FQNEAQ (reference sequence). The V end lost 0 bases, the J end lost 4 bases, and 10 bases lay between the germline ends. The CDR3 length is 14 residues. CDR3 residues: CASSLAGGGYEQYF. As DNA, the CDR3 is TGTGCCAGCAGCTTAGCGGGGGGAGGTTACGAGCAGTACTTC.

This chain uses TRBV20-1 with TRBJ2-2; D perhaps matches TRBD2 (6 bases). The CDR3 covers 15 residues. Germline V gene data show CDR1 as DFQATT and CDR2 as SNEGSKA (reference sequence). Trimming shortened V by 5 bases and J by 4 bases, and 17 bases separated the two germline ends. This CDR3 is CSAPSGVRATGELFF. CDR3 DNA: TGCAGTGCTCCATCGGGAGTTCGGGCCACCGGGGAGCTGTTTTTT.

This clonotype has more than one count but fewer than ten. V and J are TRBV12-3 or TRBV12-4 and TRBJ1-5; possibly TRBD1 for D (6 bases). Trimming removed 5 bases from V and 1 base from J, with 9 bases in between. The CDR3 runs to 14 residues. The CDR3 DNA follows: TGTGCCAGCAGTAAAGGACAGAGCAATCAGCCCCAGCATTTT. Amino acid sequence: CASSKGQSNQPQHF.

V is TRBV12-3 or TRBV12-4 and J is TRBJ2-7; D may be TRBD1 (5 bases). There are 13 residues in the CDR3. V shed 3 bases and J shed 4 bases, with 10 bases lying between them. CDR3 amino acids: CASSLNRGYEQYF. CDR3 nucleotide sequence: TGTGCCAGCAGTTTGAATAGGGGATACGAGCAGTACTTC.

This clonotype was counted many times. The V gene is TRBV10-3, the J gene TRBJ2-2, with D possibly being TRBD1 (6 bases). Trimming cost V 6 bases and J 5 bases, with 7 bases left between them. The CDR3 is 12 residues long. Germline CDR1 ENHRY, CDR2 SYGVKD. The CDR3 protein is CAISRGTGELFF. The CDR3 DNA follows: TGTGCCATCAGCAGGGGAACCGGGGAGCTGTTTTTT.

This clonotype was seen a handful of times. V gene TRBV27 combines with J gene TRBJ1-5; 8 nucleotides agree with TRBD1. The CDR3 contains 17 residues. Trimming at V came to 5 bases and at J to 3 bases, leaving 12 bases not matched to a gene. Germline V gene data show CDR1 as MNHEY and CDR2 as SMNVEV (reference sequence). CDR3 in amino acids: CASSPTDRARNNQPQHF. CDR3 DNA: TGTGCCAGCAGTCCAACGGACAGGGCCCGGAACAATCAGCCCCAGCATTTT.

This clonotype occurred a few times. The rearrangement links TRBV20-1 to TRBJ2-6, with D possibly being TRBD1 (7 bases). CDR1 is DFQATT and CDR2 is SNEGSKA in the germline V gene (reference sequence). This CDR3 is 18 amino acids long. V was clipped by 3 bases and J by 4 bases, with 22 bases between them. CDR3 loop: CSASEGARGPSGANVLTF. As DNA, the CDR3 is TGCAGTGCTAGTGAGGGGGCGCGGGGTCCTTCGGGGGCCAACGTCCTGACTTTC.